The clone carrying this TCR beta chain was counted only a few times. Its matching antigen is unknown. Following RNA extraction, reverse transcription yielded cDNA that acted as the sequencing template. Assay used: immunoSEQ multiplex PCR; TCRdb lists only in-frame clones, some missing. The repertoire includes approximately 200,000 clones, about 60% of them detected once, and roughly 0.67% sits in the top ten. The data derive from a study of CD8+ T cells in alopecia areata. General study results and limits: A large proportion of expanded lesional clones were detected persisting in scalp and blood during tofacitinib. Scalp clonality dropped significantly under tofacitinib, as did expanded CD8+ top-100 clones. Sequencing of scalp samples also captures resident alphabeta T cells of normal skin.

Trimming left V 2 bases short and J 5 bases short, with 9 bases between. The V gene's germline CDR1 is SGHAT and CDR2 FQNNGV. The CDR3 extends over 13 amino acids. Described treatment: oral pan-JAK inhibitor, 5-10 mg twice daily. Patients with alopecia areata provided lesional scalp punch biopsies as well as peripheral blood. The V gene is TRBV11-2, the J gene TRBJ1-1; D is unclear. Sequencing used CD4+ T cells sorted from blood, obtained at week 4, from a patient treated with tofacitinib. The sequence came from a human donor with alopecia areata. The CDR3 region has the DNA TGTGCCAGCAGCTTAAGTAGGGTAACTGAAGCTTTCTTT. Protein product: CASSLSRVTEAFF. The full variable domain, its missing parts supplied by reference TRBV11-2 and TRBJ1-1, is EAGVAQSPRYKIIEKRQSVAFWCNPISGHATLYWYQQILGQGPKLLIQFQNNGVVDDSQLPKDRFSAERLKGVDSTLKIQPAKLEDSAVYLCASSLSRVTEAFFGQGTRLTVV.